One and the same sample provided the 24 T cell receptor beta chains below, sequenced in a study of T cells in Graves' hyperthyroidism and ophthalmopathy. Researchers took RNA transcripts and amplified the TCR beta CDR3 regions from them. The TCR CDR3 was amplified in a first-round RT-PCR using the HTBI primer set. Each CDR3 protein gets one entry after TCRdb re-called the multiplex PCR reads with MiXCR. The data show roughly 800,000 distinct CDR3 sequences, with 35% to 40% seen just once and more than 7% held by the top ten. Sample: blood. Source of these receptors: a man in his late teens or twenties with Graves' hyperthyroidism.

DNA for the CDR3: TGCAGTGCCCCCCGGACAGGGGAATCTGGGGCCAACGTCCTGACTTTC. Encoded protein: CSAPRTGESGANVLTF. The chain uses TRBV20-1 and TRBJ2-6, with 9 bases that match TRBD1. Germline CDR1 DFQATT, CDR2 SNEGSKA (reference sequence). The CDR3 totals 16 residues. With V trimmed by 6 bases and J by 1 base, 7 bases remained unmatched.

This clonotype was seen many times. This chain joins TRBV2 and TRBJ2-7; 7 bases line up with TRBD2. The ends lost 4 bases at V and 5 bases at J; junction bases unmatched: 11. The CDR3 is 15 amino acids. Germline V CDR1 and CDR2: SNHLY, FYNNEI. CDR3 loop: CASSATSHLLDEQYF. As DNA, the CDR3 is TGTGCCAGCAGTGCGACTAGCCACCTACTCGACGAGCAGTACTTC.

This clonotype showed up many times. V is TRBV7-2 and J is TRBJ1-3, with D perhaps matching TRBD1 (6 bases). From germline, CDR1 is SGHTA and CDR2 FQGNSA. The CDR3 is 14 residues long. Between the trimmed V and J ends, which lost 5 bases and 9 bases, there was a span of 17 bases. The CDR3 loop is CASSPRQATPTIYF. The CDR3 bases are TGTGCCAGCAGCCCCAGACAGGCGACCCCCACCATATATTTT.

Turning to this clonotype: Just one base apart from a much larger clone, this may be a read error. The CDR3 ends on some other residue instead of the conserved phenylalanine or tryptophan, so this is likely a read error. The chain links TRBV20-1 to TRBJ1-1; D is possibly TRBD1 (5 bases). The CDR3 loop spans 14 amino acids. From germline, CDR1 is DFQATT and CDR2 SNEGSKA (reference sequence). With 2 bases removed from V and 6 bases from J, the gap between germline ends came to 16 bases. CDR3 DNA: TGCAGTGCTAGACCTTCCTCGGGGCACGCTGAAGCTTTCCTT. Protein: CSARPSSGHAEAFL.

The chain couples TRBV7-9 to TRBJ1-1, with D maybe TRBD1 (6 bases). CDR3 length: 14 residues. The germline V and J ends were trimmed by 5 bases and 4 bases, with 14 bases remaining between them. CDR1 is SEHNR and CDR2 is FQNEAQ in the germline V gene (reference sequence). The CDR3 DNA sequence: TGTGCCAGCAGCCTCCCCACAGGGTCCACTGAAGCTTTCTTT. It specifies CASSLPTGSTEAFF.

The chain links TRBV9 to TRBJ2-5; weak D call: TRBD2 (6 bases). V lost 4 bases, J lost 4 bases, and 20 bases lay in between. This CDR3 is 16 amino acids long. The germline CDR1 and CDR2 sequences are SGDLS and YYNGEE. The CDR3: CASSLGGGYPRETQYF. The CDR3 DNA reads TGTGCCAGCAGCCTCGGAGGAGGGTACCCGAGAGAGACCCAGTACTTC.

V usage is TRBV6-6 and J usage is TRBJ1-5; D not resolved. Trimming left V 8 bases short and J 2 bases short, with 10 bases between. Germline CDR1 reads MNHNY; CDR2 reads SVGAGI (reference sequence). This CDR3 has 13 residues. The CDR3 bases are TGTGCCAGCCATCCCGGTCGCAATCAGCCCCAGCATTTT. It specifies CASHPGRNQPQHF.

The chain employs TRBV16 and TRBJ1-1, with 8 nucleotides matching TRBD1. CDR1 KGHSY and CDR2 FQNENV come from the germline V gene. Losses at the gene ends were 2 bases for V and 3 bases for J; bases not matched to a gene: 8. CDR3 length: 16 amino acids. CDR3 region: CASSQPFGQGYTEAFF. The CDR3 nucleotides read TGTGCCAGCAGCCAACCATTCGGACAGGGCTACACTGAAGCTTTCTTT.

V and J are TRBV2 and TRBJ2-6; D may be TRBD2 (6 bases). V was pared by 7 bases and J by 4 bases, with 14 bases between. Germline V gene lookup returns CDR1 SNHLY and CDR2 FYNNEI. The CDR3 has 15 residues. CDR3 residues: CASTGDLGGANVLTF. The CDR3 DNA sequence: TGTGCCAGCACGGGAGATCTAGGCGGGGCCAACGTCCTGACTTTC.

This clonotype was observed many times. The chain recombines TRBV24-1 with TRBJ2-7; 7 bases align to TRBD1. The CDR3 totals 14 residues. J was trimmed by 7 bases and V by 2 bases; bases with no gene match: 7. Per the germline V gene, CDR1 is KGHDR and CDR2 is SFDVKD. CDR3 nucleotides: TGTGCCACCAGTGATTCGACAGGGTTTAATGAGCAGTACTTC. Its translation is CATSDSTGFNEQYF.

This clonotype was observed a handful of times. This chain links TRBV11-2 with TRBJ1-3; D possibly corresponds to TRBD1 (6 bases). The CDR3 length is 16 residues. V lost 5 bases and J 3 bases, leaving 17 bases between the germline ends. The germline V gene has CDR1 SGHAT and CDR2 FQNNGV. The CDR3 loop is CASSRTLTGSGNTIYF. The CDR3 nucleotides are TGTGCCAGCAGCCGAACCCTTACAGGGAGTGGAAACACCATATATTTT.

This clonotype has a handful of counts. The chain is built from TRBV6-5 and TRBJ2-5, with 10 bases identical to TRBD2. V shed 2 bases, J shed 5 bases, and the junction held 2 bases outside the gene matches. The CDR3 contains 14 residues. Looked up from germline, CDR1 is MNHEY and CDR2 is SVGAGI. In nucleotides, the CDR3 is TGTGCCAGCAGTTACGGACTAGCGGTGGAGACCCAGTACTTC. This sequence encodes CASSYGLAVETQYF.

This clonotype was counted ten times or more. The chain combines TRBV29-1 with TRBJ1-2; weak D call: TRBD1 (5 bases). Germline CDR1 and CDR2: SQVTM and ANQGSEA. This CDR3 region has 14 residues. With 0 bases removed from V and 4 bases from J, the gap between germline ends came to 12 bases. The CDR3 sequence: CSVEEGTRGYGYTF. CDR3 coding DNA: TGCAGCGTTGAAGAAGGTACAAGGGGCTATGGCTACACCTTC.

The chain carries TRBV6-5 and TRBJ1-1; D remains ambiguous. From germline, CDR1 is MNHEY and CDR2 SVGAGI. Trimming pared 2 bases from V and 8 bases from J, leaving 3 bases between. The CDR3 runs 10 residues. The chain's CDR3 is CASSYGEAFF. The CDR3 DNA reads TGTGCCAGCAGTTACGGGGAAGCTTTCTTT.

This clonotype was recorded at least ten times. The chain links TRBV29-1 to TRBJ2-7; no clear D gene. With 5 bases removed from V and 3 bases from J, the gap between germline ends came to 11 bases. The CDR3 runs to 12 residues. Germline V gene sequence: CDR1 SQVTM, CDR2 ANQGSEA. CDR3 in DNA: TGCAGCGTTCTTACTGGGCTCTACGAGCAGTACTTC. Translation gives CSVLTGLYEQYF.

This clonotype came up a few times. The chain joins TRBV5-8 to TRBJ2-7, with 10 bases identical to TRBD2. The CDR3 totals 15 residues. The J segment lost 3 bases and the V segment lost 6 bases, leaving 9 bases of the junction unmatched. Germline V gene data show CDR1 as SGHTS and CDR2 as YDEGEE. The CDR3, as DNA: TGTGCCAGCACCTCAGGACTAGCGGAGATCTACGAGCAGTACTTC. It is translated as CASTSGLAEIYEQYF.

This clonotype was counted at least ten times. The CDR3 nucleotides are TGTGCCAGCAGCTTAACGGATATGGAGTCTTTCTTT. Protein: CASSLTDMESFF. The chain recombines TRBV7-9 with TRBJ1-1; D unclear. Germline loops: CDR1 SEHNR, CDR2 FQNEAQ (reference sequence). CDR3 length: 12 amino acids. The V gene lost 2 bases and the J gene lost 12 bases, with 13 bases spanning the gap.

The gene calls are TRBV7-2 and TRBJ2-7; D might be TRBD2 (6 bases). Germline CDR1 and CDR2: SGHTA and FQGNSA. The CDR3 is 14 amino acids. The germline V and J ends were trimmed by 4 bases and 4 bases, with 14 bases remaining between them. The CDR3 coding sequence is TGTGCCAGCAGCTCGCTAGATGGAGGGTACGAGCAGTACTTC. Protein product: CASSSLDGGYEQYF.

This chain joins TRBV6-1 and TRBJ1-5; D unresolved. Between the trimmed V and J ends, which lost 5 bases and 10 bases, there was a span of 15 bases. Looked up from germline, CDR1 is MNHNS and CDR2 is SASEGT. The CDR3 length is 13 residues. The CDR3 DNA reads TGTGCCAGCAGTTACACAAAAGAGGGACCCCAGCATTTT. Protein sequence: CASSYTKEGPQHF.

This clonotype has at least ten counts. The chain is built from TRBV19 and TRBJ1-5; 10 bases fit TRBD1. The V gene end was trimmed by 5 bases and the J gene end by 6 bases; junction bases not matched to a gene: 7. Germline-derived CDR1 and CDR2 are LNHDA and SQIVND (reference sequence). The CDR3 length is 15 residues. The CDR3 spells CASSQTGGAGQPQHF. CDR3 nucleotides: TGTGCCAGTAGTCAGACAGGGGGCGCGGGTCAGCCCCAGCATTTT.

The chain combines TRBV5-1 with TRBJ2-3; 7 nucleotides line up with TRBD1. This CDR3 has 15 residues. Per the germline V gene, CDR1 is SGHRS and CDR2 is YFSETQ. The junction had 8 bases not matched to a gene; V was cut back by 5 bases and J by 2 bases. The CDR3 here is CASRREGQNTDTQYF. The CDR3 nucleotides read TGCGCCAGCAGGAGAGAGGGACAGAACACAGATACGCAGTATTTT.

This clonotype was recorded once. A read error may account for a junction end that differs from germline. The chain has TRBV7-3 and TRBJ2-3, with D unclear. Germline V gene sequence: CDR1 SGHTA, CDR2 FQGTGA. The CDR3 consists of 13 residues. The CDR3 here is CASSQDLADTQYF. CDR3 nucleotide sequence: TGCGCCAGCAGCCAAGATTTAGCAGATACGCAGTATTTT.

In this sample, this clonotype turned up a few times. The rearrangement links TRBV10-3 to TRBJ2-7, with D tentatively TRBD2 (6 bases). V was clipped by 2 bases and J by 3 bases, with 17 bases between them. The length of the CDR3 is 16 residues. Per the germline V gene, CDR1 is ENHRY and CDR2 is SYGVKD. The chain's CDR3 is CAISEVPPGELYEQYF. In DNA, the CDR3 is TGTGCCATCAGTGAGGTCCCCCCGGGGGAACTCTACGAGCAGTACTTC.

This clonotype was detected only a few times. The rearrangement joins TRBV7-9 to TRBJ2-7; D gene ambiguous. CDR3 length equals 14 residues. Trimming shortened V by 5 bases and J by 5 bases, and 16 bases separated the two germline ends. Per germline, CDR1 SEHNR and CDR2 FQNEAQ (reference sequence). The CDR3 DNA sequence: TGTGCCAGCAGCGCGGAGCTATCCCCGGACGAGCAGTACTTC. It is translated as CASSAELSPDEQYF.